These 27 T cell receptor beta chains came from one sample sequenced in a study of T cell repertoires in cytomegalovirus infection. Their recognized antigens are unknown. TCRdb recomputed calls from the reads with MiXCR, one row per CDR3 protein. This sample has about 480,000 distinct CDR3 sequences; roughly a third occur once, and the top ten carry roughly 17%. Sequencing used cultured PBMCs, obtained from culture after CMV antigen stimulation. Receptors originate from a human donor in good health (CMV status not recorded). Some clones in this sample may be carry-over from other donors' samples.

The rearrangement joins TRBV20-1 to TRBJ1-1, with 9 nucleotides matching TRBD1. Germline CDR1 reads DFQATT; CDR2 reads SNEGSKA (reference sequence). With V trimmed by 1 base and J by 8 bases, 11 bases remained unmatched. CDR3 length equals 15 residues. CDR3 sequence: CSARAPGQGRAEAFF. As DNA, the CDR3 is TGCAGTGCTAGAGCTCCGGGACAGGGTAGAGCCGAAGCTTTCTTT.

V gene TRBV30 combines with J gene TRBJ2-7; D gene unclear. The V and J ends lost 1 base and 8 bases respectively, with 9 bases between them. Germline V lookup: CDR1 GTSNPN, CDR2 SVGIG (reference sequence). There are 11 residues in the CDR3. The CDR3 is CAWSAGPQQYF. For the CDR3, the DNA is TGTGCCTGGAGTGCTGGACCCCAGCAGTACTTC.

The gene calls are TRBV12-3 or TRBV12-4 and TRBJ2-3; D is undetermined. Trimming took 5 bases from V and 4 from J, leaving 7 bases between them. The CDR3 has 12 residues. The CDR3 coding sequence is TGTGCCAGCAGTCGAAGTTCAGATACGCAGTATTTT. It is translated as CASSRSSDTQYF.

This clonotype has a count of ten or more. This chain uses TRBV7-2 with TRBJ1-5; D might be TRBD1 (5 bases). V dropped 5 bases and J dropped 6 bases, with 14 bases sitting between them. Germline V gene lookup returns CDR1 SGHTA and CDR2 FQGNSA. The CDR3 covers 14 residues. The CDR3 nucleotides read TGTGCCAGCAGCCGACCGGAGGGGAGTCAGCCCCAGCATTTT. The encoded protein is CASSRPEGSQPQHF.

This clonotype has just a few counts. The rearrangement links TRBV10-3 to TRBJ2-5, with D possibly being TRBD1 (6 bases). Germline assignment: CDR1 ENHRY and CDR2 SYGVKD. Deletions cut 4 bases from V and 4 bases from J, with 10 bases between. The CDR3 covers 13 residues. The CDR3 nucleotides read TGTGCCATCAGTGCAGGGGCGGGAGAGACCCAGTACTTC. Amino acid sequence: CAISAGAGETQYF.

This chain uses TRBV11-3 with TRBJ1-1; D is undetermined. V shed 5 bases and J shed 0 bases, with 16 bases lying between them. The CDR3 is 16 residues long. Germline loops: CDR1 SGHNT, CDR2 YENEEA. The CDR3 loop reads CASSPTGQLMNTEAFF. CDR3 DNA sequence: TGTGCCAGCAGCCCAACCGGGCAGCTAATGAACACTGAAGCTTTCTTT.

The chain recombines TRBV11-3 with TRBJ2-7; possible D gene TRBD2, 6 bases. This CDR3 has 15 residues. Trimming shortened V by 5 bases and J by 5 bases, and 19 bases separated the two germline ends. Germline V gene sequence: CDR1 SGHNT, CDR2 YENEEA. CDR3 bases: TGTGCCAGCAGCACTGGGACTTACGCTAGGGACGAGCAGTACGTC. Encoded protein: CASSTGTYARDEQYV.

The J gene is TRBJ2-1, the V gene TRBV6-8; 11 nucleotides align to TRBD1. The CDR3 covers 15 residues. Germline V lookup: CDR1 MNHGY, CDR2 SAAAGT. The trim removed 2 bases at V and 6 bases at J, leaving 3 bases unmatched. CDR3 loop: CASSYEGTGGNEQFF. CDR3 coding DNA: TGTGCCAGCAGTTACGAGGGGACAGGGGGCAATGAGCAGTTCTTC.

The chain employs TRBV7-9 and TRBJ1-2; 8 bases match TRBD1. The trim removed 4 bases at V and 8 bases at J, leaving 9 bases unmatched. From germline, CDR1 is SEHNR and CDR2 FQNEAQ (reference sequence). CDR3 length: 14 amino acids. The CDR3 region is CASSYDRGGLGYTF. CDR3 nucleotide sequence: TGTGCCAGCAGCTATGACAGGGGTGGATTGGGCTACACCTTC.

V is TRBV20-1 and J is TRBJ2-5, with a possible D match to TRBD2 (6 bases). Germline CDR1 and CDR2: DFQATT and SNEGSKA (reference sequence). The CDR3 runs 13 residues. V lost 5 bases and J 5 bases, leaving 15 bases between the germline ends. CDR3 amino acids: CSAPKAAGETQYF. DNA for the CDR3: TGCAGTGCTCCCAAAGCCGCGGGGGAGACCCAGTACTTC.

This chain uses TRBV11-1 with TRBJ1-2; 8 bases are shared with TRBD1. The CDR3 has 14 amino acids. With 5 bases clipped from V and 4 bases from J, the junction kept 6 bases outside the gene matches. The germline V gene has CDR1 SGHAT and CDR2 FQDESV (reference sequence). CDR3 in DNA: TGTGCCAGCAGCCGGGGGACAGGTACCTATGGCTACACCTTC. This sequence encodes CASSRGTGTYGYTF. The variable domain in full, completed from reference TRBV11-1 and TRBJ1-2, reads EAEVAQSPRYKITEKSQAVAFWCDPISGHATLYWYRQILGQGPELLVQFQDESVVDDSQLPKDRFSAERLKGVDSTLKIQPAELGDSAMYLCASSRGTGTYGYTFGSGTRLTVV.

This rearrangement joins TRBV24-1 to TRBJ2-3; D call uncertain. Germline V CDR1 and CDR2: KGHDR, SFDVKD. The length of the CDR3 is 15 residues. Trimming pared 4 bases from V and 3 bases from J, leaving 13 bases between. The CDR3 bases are TGTGCCACCAGTGACCCCGCCAGAGGAACAGATACGCAGTATTTT. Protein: CATSDPARGTDTQYF.

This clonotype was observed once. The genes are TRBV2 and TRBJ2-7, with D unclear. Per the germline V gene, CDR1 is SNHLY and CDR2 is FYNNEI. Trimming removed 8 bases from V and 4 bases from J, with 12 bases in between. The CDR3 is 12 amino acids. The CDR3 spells CASGREVYEQYV. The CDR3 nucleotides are TGTGCCAGCGGGCGAGAGGTGTACGAGCAGTACGTC.

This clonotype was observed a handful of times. CDR3 in amino acids: CASKSTDTQYF. CDR3 sequence (DNA): TGTGCCAGCAAGAGCACAGATACGCAGTATTTT. V and J are TRBV12-3 or TRBV12-4 and TRBJ2-3; D gene uncertain. Trimming left V 7 bases short and J 0 bases short, with 2 bases between. CDR3 size: 11 residues.

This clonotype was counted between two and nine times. CDR3 DNA: TGTGCCAGCAGCGGTGGACGGACCTCTGGAAACACCATATATTTT. It translates to CASSGGRTSGNTIYF. The V and J genes are TRBV7-6 and TRBJ1-3; D uncertain. Germline V gives CDR1 SGHVS, CDR2 FNYEAQ. This CDR3 has 15 residues. V was clipped by 5 bases and J by 0 bases, with 11 bases between them. Variable domain in full (rest from reference TRBV7-6 and TRBJ1-3): GAGVSQSPRYKVTKRGQDVALRCDPISGHVSLYWYRQALGQGPEFLTYFNYEAQQDKSGLPNDRFSAERPEGSISTLTIQRTEQRDSAMYRCASSGGRTSGNTIYFGEGSWLTVV.

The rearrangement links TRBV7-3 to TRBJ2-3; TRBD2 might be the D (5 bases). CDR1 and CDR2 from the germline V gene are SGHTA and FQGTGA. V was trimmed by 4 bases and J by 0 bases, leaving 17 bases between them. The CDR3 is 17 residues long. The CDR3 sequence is CASSSQPLASSTDTQYF. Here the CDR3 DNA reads TGTGCCAGCAGCTCTCAACCTCTAGCCTCCAGCACAGATACGCAGTATTTT.

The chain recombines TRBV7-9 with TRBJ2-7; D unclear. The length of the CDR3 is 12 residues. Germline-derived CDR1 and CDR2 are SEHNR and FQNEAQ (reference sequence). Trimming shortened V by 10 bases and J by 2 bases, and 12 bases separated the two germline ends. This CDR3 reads CATLGAAYEQYF. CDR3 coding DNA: TGTGCCACCCTGGGCGCCGCCTACGAGCAGTACTTC.

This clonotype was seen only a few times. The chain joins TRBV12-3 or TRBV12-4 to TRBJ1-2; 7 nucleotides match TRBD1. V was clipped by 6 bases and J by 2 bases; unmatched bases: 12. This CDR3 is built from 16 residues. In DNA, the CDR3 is TGTGCCAGCAGCCGAGGGAACAGGGGACCGAACTATGGCTACACCTTC. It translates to CASSRGNRGPNYGYTF.

The CDR3 coding sequence is TGTGCCAGCAGCACCGAACAGGGAAAACGTACGCAGTATTTT. Translation gives CASSTEQGKRTQYF. The chain combines TRBV5-4 with TRBJ2-3, with D tentatively TRBD1 (6 bases). This CDR3 has 14 amino acids. The germline V gene has CDR1 SGHNT and CDR2 YYREEE (reference sequence). Between the trimmed V and J ends, which lost 4 bases and 8 bases, there was a span of 17 bases.

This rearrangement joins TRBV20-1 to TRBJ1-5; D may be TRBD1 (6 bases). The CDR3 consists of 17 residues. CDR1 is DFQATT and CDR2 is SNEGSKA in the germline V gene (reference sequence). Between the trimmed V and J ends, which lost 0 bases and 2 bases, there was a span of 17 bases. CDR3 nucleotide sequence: TGCAGTGCTAGAGATTGGGCAGGGGATTTAGGCAATCAGCCCCAGCATTTT. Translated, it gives CSARDWAGDLGNQPQHF.

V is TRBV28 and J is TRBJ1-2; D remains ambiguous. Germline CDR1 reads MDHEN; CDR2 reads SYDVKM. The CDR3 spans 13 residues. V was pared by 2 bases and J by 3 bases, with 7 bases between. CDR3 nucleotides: TGTGCCAGCAGTTTACTAGGGTACTATGGCTACACCTTC. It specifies CASSLLGYYGYTF.

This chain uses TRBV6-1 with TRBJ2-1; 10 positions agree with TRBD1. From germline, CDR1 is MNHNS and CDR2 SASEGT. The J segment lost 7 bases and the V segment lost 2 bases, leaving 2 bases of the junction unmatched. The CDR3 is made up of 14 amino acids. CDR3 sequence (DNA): TGTGCCAGCAGTGAACCGGGACAGGGGAATGAGCAGTTCTTC. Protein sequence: CASSEPGQGNEQFF.

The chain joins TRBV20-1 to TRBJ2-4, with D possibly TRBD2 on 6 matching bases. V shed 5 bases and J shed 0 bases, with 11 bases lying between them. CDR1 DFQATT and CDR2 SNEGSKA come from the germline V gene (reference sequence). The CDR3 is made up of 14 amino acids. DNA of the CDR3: TGCAGTGCTGCGGGACCTCTAGCCAAAAACATTCAGTACTTC. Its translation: CSAAGPLAKNIQYF.

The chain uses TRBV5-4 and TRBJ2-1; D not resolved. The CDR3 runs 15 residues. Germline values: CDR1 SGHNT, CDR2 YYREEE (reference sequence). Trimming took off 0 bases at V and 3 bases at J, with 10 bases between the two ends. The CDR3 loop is CASSLGQTLYNEQFF. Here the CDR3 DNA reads TGTGCCAGCAGCTTGGGCCAGACGCTCTACAATGAGCAGTTCTTC.

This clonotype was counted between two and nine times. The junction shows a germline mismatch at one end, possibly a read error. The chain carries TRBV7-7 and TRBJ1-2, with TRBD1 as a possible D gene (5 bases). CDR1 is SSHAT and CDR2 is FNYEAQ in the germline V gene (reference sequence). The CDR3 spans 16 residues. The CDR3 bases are TGTGCTAGCAGCCAGCCCAAGGGGTTTGGGAAGTGTGGCTACACCTTC. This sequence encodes CASSQPKGFGKCGYTF.

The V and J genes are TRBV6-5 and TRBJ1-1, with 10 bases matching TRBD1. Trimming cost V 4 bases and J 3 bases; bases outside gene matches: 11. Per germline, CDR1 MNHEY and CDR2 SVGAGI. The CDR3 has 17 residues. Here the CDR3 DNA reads TGTGCCAGCAGTTCAACCGCGGACAGGGGGAAGTACACTGAAGCTTTCTTT. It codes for CASSSTADRGKYTEAFF.

CDR3 DNA sequence: TGTGCCAGCAGTGCCACTAGCAGCCCCGGTGGGACCCAGTACTTC. Translated: CASSATSSPGGTQYF. J is TRBJ2-5 and V is TRBV6-1; a weak D match, TRBD2 (6 bases). The CDR3 totals 15 residues. Germline V CDR1 and CDR2: MNHNS, SASEGT. V lost 4 bases, J lost 7 bases, and 19 bases lay in between.